The TCR beta chain described here comes from a study of cytomegalovirus exposure and HLA in healthy donors. Study background: The same platform used for the 666 first-cohort repertoires was also used for the 100 to 150 validation repertoires, as a later analysis reported. Study-wide results and caveats: Cytomegalovirus association was assigned to 170 or so TCR beta chains.

As regards this clone: Its antigen is not known.

Between the trimmed V and J ends, which lost 0 bases and 6 bases, there was a span of 11 bases. This CDR3 region has 14 residues. Profiling relied on immunoSEQ multiplex PCR, and the TCRdb table lists in-frame clones only, not all of them. Of fewer than 400,000 clones in the sample, roughly 90% were seen once. The receptor's source is a man aged 30-40 years in good health and CMV-seronegative. The chain has TRBV23-1 and TRBJ1-2; D gene ambiguous. TRBV23-1 is an ORF, with its function uncertain. Sequenced input: PBMCs. In DNA, the CDR3 is TGCGCCAGCAGTCAATCGAGAGGGTTTCATGGCTACACCTTC. It is translated as CASSQSRGFHGYTF.